This T cell receptor beta chain stems from a study of memory CD4+ T cells and cytomegalovirus serostatus. Points from the study as a whole: The CMV-associated TCR signature appears largely within the CD4+ memory repertoire.

The sort gate was single viable CD3+CD4+CD8-CD45RO+ cells for memory CD4+ T cells. The CDR3 totals 15 residues. Germline lookup yields CDR1 SGHTA and CDR2 FQGTGA. Trimming at V came to 5 bases and at J to 2 bases, leaving 3 bases not matched to a gene. Turning to this clone: The antigen remains unidentified.

Here immunoSEQ multiplex PCR was the method, and the copy in TCRdb shows in-frame clones only, minus some. This sample carries 50,000 or so clones, less than 85% of them seen once, and the ten largest clones take more than 0.75%. This receptor was obtained from an adult in good health and CMV-seronegative. The sample was memory CD4+ T cells from blood. The J gene is TRBJ2-1, the V gene TRBV7-3; 10 bases align to TRBD2. CDR3 in amino acids: CASSISGRPYNEQFF. The CDR3 region has the DNA TGTGCCAGCAGCATTAGCGGGAGGCCCTACAATGAGCAGTTCTTC.